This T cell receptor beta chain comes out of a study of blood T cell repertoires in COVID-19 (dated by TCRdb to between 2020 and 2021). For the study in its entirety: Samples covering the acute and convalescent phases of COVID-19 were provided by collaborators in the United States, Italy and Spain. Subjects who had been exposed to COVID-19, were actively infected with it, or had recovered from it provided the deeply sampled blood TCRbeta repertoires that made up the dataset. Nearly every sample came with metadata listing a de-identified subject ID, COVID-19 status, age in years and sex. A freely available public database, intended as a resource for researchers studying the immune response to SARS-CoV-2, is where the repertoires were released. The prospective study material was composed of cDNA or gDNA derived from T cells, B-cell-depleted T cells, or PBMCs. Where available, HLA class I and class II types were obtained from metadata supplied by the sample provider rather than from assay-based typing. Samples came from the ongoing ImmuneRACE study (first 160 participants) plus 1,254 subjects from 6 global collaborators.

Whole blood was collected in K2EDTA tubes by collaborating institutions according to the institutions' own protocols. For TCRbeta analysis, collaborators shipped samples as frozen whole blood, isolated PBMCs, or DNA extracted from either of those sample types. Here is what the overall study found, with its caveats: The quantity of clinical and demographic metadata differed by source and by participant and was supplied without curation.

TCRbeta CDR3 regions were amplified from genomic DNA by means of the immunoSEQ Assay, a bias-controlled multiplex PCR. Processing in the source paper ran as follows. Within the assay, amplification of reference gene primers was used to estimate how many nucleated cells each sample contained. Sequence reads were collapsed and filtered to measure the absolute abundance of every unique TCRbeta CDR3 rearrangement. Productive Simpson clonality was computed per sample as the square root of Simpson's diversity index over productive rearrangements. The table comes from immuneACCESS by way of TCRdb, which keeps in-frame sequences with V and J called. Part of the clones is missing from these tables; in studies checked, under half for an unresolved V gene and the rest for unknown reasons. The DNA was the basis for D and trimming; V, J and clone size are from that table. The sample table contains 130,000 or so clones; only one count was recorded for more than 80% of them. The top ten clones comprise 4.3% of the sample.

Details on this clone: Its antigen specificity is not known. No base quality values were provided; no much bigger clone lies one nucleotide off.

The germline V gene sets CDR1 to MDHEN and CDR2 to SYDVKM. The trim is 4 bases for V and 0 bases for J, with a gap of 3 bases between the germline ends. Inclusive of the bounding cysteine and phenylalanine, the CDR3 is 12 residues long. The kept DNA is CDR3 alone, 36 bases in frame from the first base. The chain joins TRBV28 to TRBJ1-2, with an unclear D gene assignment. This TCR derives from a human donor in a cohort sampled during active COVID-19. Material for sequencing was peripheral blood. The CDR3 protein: CASSSPNYGYTF. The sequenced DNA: TGTGCCAGCAGTTCTCCTAACTATGGCTACACCTTC.